Listed below are T cell receptor beta chains from one sample, sequenced in a study of glioma-infiltrating T cells. TCRdb re-called the multiplex PCR reads through MiXCR, storing one row per CDR3 protein. Seen here are under 200,000 distinct CDR3 sequences, under 55% observed once, and the top ten hold around 4.9%. Sequencing was done on a sample of glioma tissue, nonneoplastic brain tissue, or PBMCs (not recorded which). Receptors were obtained from a human donor with low-grade glioma or glioblastoma, undergoing nonglioma brain surgery, or in good health (not recorded which). The CDR3 runs from the conserved cysteine through the conserved F or W. D genes are given only for firm matches. Expanded clones are given a class, and other clones once, few, many or no size at all.

TRBV2	few	TRBD2	TRBJ2-1	CASRPGLAANEQFF	TGTGCCAGCAGGCCGGGACTAGCGGCCAATGAGCAGTTCTTC
TRBV12-5	few	TRBD2	TRBJ2-1	CASGSDLAGYNEQFF	TGTGCTAGTGGTTCCGACCTAGCGGGATACAATGAGCAGTTCTTC
TRBV19	many	TRBD2	TRBJ2-1	CASSIGPSGLYNEQFF	TGTGCCAGTAGTATAGGGCCTAGCGGCCTCTACAATGAGCAGTTCTTC
TRBV20-1	.	.	TRBJ1-5	CSARPWGSTDTQHF	TGCAGTGCTAGACCATGGGGCTCCACAGATACTCAGCATTTT
TRBV5-1	.	TRBD1	TRBJ2-3	CASSSGTARFTDTQYF	TGCGCCAGCAGCTCTGGGACAGCGAGATTCACAGATACGCAGTATTTT
TRBV12-3/TRBV12-4	.	.	TRBJ2-2	CASTTSVVPLWELFF	TGTGCCAGCACCACTTCAGTCGTTCCCCTTTGGGAGCTGTTTTTT
TRBV2	.	.	TRBJ2-3	CASRRTRSYTDTQYF	TGTGCCAGCAGGAGGACGCGGTCCTACACAGATACGCAGTATTTT
TRBV28	many	.	TRBJ1-3	CASELDSFSGNTIYF	TGTGCCAGCGAATTAGACTCCTTCTCTGGAAACACCATATATTTT
TRBV7-2	.	TRBD1	TRBJ2-7	CASSPQGQGPYEQYF	TGTGCCAGCAGCCCCCAAGGACAGGGGCCCTACGAGCAGTACTTC
TRBV29-1	.	.	TRBJ1-3	CSVIVTGNTIYF	TGCAGCGTTATTGTCACTGGAAACACCATATATTTT
TRBV4-1	few	TRBD1	TRBJ1-5	CASSPRDSQNQPQHF	TGCGCCAGCAGCCCCCGGGACAGTCAAAATCAGCCCCAGCATTTT
TRBV29-1	few	TRBD2	TRBJ2-7	CSVEGRGTYEQYF	TGCAGCGTTGAGGGGAGGGGCACCTACGAGCAGTACTTC
TRBV20-1	.	.	TRBJ1-5	CSARETASNRPKHF	TGCAGTGCTAGAGAGACAGCTAGCAATCGGCCCAAGCATTTT
TRBV27	.	.	TRBJ2-7	CAIFGAGSSYEQYF	TGTGCCATTTTCGGCGCAGGGTCTTCCTACGAGCAGTACTTC
TRBV28	few	.	TRBJ2-3	CASSFRRTDTDTQYF	TGTGCCAGCAGTTTTCGGCGGACGGACACAGATACGCAGTATTTT
TRBV5-1	.	TRBD1	TRBJ2-7	CARSLQGFAYEQYF	TGCGCCAGAAGCTTACAGGGGTTTGCGTACGAGCAGTACTTC
TRBV4-1	once	.	TRBJ2-3	CASSQEAIGNTDTQYF	TGCGCCAGCAGCCAAGAAGCTATCGGAAACACAGATACGCAGTATTTT
TRBV7-8	.	TRBD2	TRBJ2-1	CACSSIAGGTYNEQFF	TGTGCCTGCAGCTCCATAGCGGGAGGGACCTACAATGAGCAGTTCTTC
TRBV7-2	.	.	TRBJ1-2	CASSTEGRRASNYGYTF	TGTGCCAGCAGCACTGAGGGACGGCGAGCTTCTAACTATGGCTACACCTTC
TRBV11-2	.	.	TRBJ2-1	CPSSYGTENEQFF	TGTCCCAGCAGTTATGGGACTGAAAATGAGCAGTTCTTC
TRBV28	.	.	TRBJ2-7	CVSSLTGNEQYF	TGTGTTAGCAGTCTTACAGGGAACGAGCAGTACTTC
TRBV7-2	.	TRBD2	TRBJ2-2	CASSLESGRSTGELFF	TGTGCCAGCAGCTTAGAAAGCGGGAGGAGCACCGGGGAGCTGTTTTTT
TRBV12-3/TRBV12-4	.	TRBD2	TRBJ2-7	CASSFSGATYEQYF	TGTGCCAGCAGCTTTAGCGGGGCCACCTACGAGCAGTACTTC
TRBV25-1	.	.	TRBJ1-2	CASSDSTIRRNGYTF	TGTGCCAGCAGTGATTCGACGATCCGAAGGAATGGCTACACCTTC
TRBV20-1	many	.	TRBJ2-3	CSARHQKLVSTDTQYF	TGCAGTGCCAGACACCAAAAACTTGTGAGCACAGATACGCAGTATTTT
TRBV14	once	.	TRBJ1-5	CGSSQGRGWDQPQHF	TGTGGCAGCAGCCAAGGCCGAGGGTGGGATCAGCCCCAGCATTTT
TRBV24-1	many	.	TRBJ2-1	CATSDDRVHPCDEQFF	TGTGCCACCAGTGATGATAGGGTTCATCCATGCGATGAGCAGTTCTTC
TRBV6-6	many	.	TRBJ1-1	CASSYSIRNTEAFF	TGTGCCAGCAGTTACTCGATACGGAACACTGAAGCTTTCTTT
TRBV27	.	TRBD1	TRBJ2-6	CASSLSRTGDTGANVLTF	TGTGCCAGCAGTTTATCCCGGACAGGGGACACTGGGGCCAACGTCCTGACTTTC
TRBV28	many	TRBD1	TRBJ2-1	CASRGGTGPHHEQFF	TGTGCCAGCAGGGGTGGGACAGGTCCACACCATGAGCAGTTCTTC
TRBV28	many	TRBD1	TRBJ2-7	CASSPGQGHEQYF	TGTGCCAGCAGCCCTGGACAGGGCCACGAGCAGTACTTC
TRBV28	many	TRBD2	TRBJ2-7	CASSLSTSGRGEQYF	TGTGCCAGCAGTTTATCGACTAGCGGGAGGGGCGAGCAGTACTTC
TRBV6-1	many	.	TRBJ2-2	CASSMITGETGELFF	TGTGCCAGCAGTATGATCACCGGGGAGACCGGGGAGCTGTTTTTT
TRBV6-4	.	.	TRBJ2-2	CASRRTAKTGELFF	TGTGCCAGCAGACGGACAGCGAAGACCGGGGAGCTGTTTTTT
TRBV29-1	.	.	TRBJ2-7	CSVDVEGEQYF	TGCAGCGTTGATGTGGAGGGCGAGCAGTACTTC
TRBV7-2	.	.	TRBJ2-1	CASSGYKGLMSYNEQFF	TGTGCCAGCAGCGGATATAAGGGGCTAATGTCCTACAATGAGCAGTTCTTC
TRBV27	.	.	TRBJ1-3	CASGLRGSGNTIYF	TGTGCCAGCGGTTTAAGGGGGTCTGGAAACACCATATATTTT
TRBV25-1	many	.	TRBJ2-5	CASSEWGRGYEETQYF	TGTGCCAGCAGTGAATGGGGAAGGGGCTACGAAGAGACCCAGTACTTC
TRBV29-1	many	.	TRBJ1-1	CSAEQGWNTEAFF	TGCAGCGCTGAACAGGGCTGGAACACTGAAGCTTTCTTT
TRBV20-1	many	.	TRBJ1-5	CSAAAGDSNQPQHF	TGCAGTGCCGCGGCGGGGGATAGCAATCAGCCCCAGCATTTT
TRBV18	few	.	TRBJ1-6	CASSLTENSPLHF	TGTGCCAGCTCGCTGACGGAAAATTCACCCCTCCACTTT